The entry below gives a single T cell receptor beta chain sequence along with its context. The antigen remains undetermined. The entry originates in a study of T cell responses to AZD1222 COVID-19 vaccine. Looking at the study overall: Second-dose schedules of about 4 or about 12 weeks were combined. Study outcomes and limitations: Repertoire collection took place solely once the T cell response had peaked. Most donors were white British, females outnumbered males, and clonal diversity was possibly underestimated. Baseline serostatus was positive in only a handful of AZD1222 recipients.

Deletions cut 6 bases from V and 2 bases from J, with 14 bases between. CDR1 is MNHEY, CDR2 SMNVEV, per germline (reference sequence). The CDR3 is 15 residues long. TCRdb's copy holds only in-frame clones and misses some; the assay was immunoSEQ multiplex PCR. Of tens of thousands of clones in the sample, around nine tenths are singletons; the top ten hold 3.9%. The sample was peripheral blood, taken on day 0 of AZD1222 vaccination. The sequence was obtained from an adult in good health. The rearrangement links TRBV27 to TRBJ1-5; D call uncertain. Here the CDR3 DNA reads TGTGCCAGCAGAGCCAGGAGCCTTGGCAATCAGCCCCAGCATTTT. Translating gives CASRARSLGNQPQHF.